The source of this T cell receptor (beta chain) is a study of T cell clonotyping in hematopoietic cell transplantation. Study-wide points: At the given depth, recipient repertoires were over 97% de novo clonotypes. After transplant, recipient diversity fell while pathologically expanded clonotypes grew through day 180.

The CDR3 length is 13 residues. The V and J ends lost 4 bases and 4 bases respectively, with 10 bases between them. The germline V gene has CDR1 SGHTA and CDR2 FQGNSA. Note on this clone: No antigen is known for it.

TCRdb keeps only in-frame clones here, not all; method: immunoSEQ multiplex PCR. Here the sample spans 35,000 to 50,000 clones, around 96% being singletons. This chain joins TRBV7-2 and TRBJ2-5; no reliable D call. Specimen: peripheral blood mononuclear cells. This sequence was found in a man between 25 and 39 years old in good health. Some clones in this sample may be carry-over from other donors' samples. The CDR3 coding sequence is TGTGCCAGCAGCTCCTCGTCGGGAGAGACCCAGTACTTC. This sequence encodes CASSSSSGETQYF.